The rows below give T cell receptor beta chains drawn from one sample of a study of shared T cell receptors in the human thymus. Some clones are missing from TCRdb's copy, which holds only in-frame ones; the method was immunoSEQ multiplex PCR. The table includes just under 550,000 clones, approximately 80% detected once. This sample was also put to use in a study of human thymus T cells.

Sequencing input: thymocytes. The receptors shown here come from a boy in the first two years of life with a congenital heart defect. Each CDR3 is given with its conserved first and last residue. A D gene is named only where the DNA matches it firmly. Size is omitted from some rows. Given values are once, few, many or a class for expanded clones.

size: few; D: .; V: TRBV2; J: TRBJ2-1; length: 15; CDR3: CASSARGQPYNEQFF; DNA: TGTGCCAGCAGTGCCCGTGGGCAACCTTACAATGAGCAGTTCTTC
size: .; D: TRBD2; V: TRBV28; J: TRBJ2-3; length: 17; CDR3: CASSSPTSGRKTDTQYF; DNA: TGTGCCAGCAGTTCCCCCACTAGCGGGAGAAAGACAGATACGCAGTATTTT
size: .; D: .; V: TRBV28; J: TRBJ1-1; length: 13; CDR3: CASSFTRNTEAFF; DNA: TGTGCCAGCAGTTTTACCAGGAACACTGAAGCTTTCTTT
size: .; D: TRBD2; V: TRBV7-3; J: TRBJ2-3; length: 16; CDR3: CASSLTETGGPDTQYF; DNA: TGTGCCAGCAGCTTAACTGAAACGGGAGGGCCAGATACGCAGTATTTT
size: few; D: .; V: TRBV21-1; J: TRBJ1-3; length: 17; CDR3: CASIREVPYLGGNTIYF; DNA: TGTGCCAGCATCCGGGAGGTCCCGTATTTAGGTGGAAACACCATATATTTT
size: once; D: .; V: TRBV4-3; J: TRBJ1-5; length: 19; CDR3: CASSQDDTNPTHSNQPQHF; DNA: TGCGCCAGCAGCCAAGATGACACCAACCCGACCCATAGCAATCAGCCCCAGCATTTT
size: .; D: TRBD2; V: TRBV5-1; J: TRBJ2-7; length: 15; CDR3: CASSFRASGRLEQYF; DNA: TGCGCCAGCAGCTTTCGGGCTAGCGGGAGGTTGGAGCAGTACTTC
size: .; D: TRBD2; V: TRBV29-1; J: TRBJ2-1; length: 19; CDR3: CSLRAGRTSGRPQALEQFF; DNA: TGCAGCCTTAGGGCCGGCCGGACTAGCGGGAGGCCTCAGGCCCTTGAGCAGTTCTTC
size: .; D: .; V: TRBV10-3; J: TRBJ2-1; length: 14; CDR3: CASSRLASYNEQFF; DNA: TGTGCCAGCTCCCGACTTGCCTCCTACAATGAGCAGTTCTTC
size: few; D: TRBD2; V: TRBV19; J: TRBJ2-1; length: 17; CDR3: CASSPAGVPSSYNEQFF; DNA: TGTGCCAGTTCACCAGCGGGAGTCCCGAGCTCCTACAATGAGCAGTTCTTC
size: .; D: TRBD1; V: TRBV4-2; J: TRBJ1-3; length: 18; CDR3: CASSQHLVTDRGGCTIYF; DNA: TGTGCCAGCAGCCAACATTTAGTAACGGACAGGGGCGGATGCACCATATATTTT
size: few; D: TRBD2; V: TRBV28; J: TRBJ2-1; length: 16; CDR3: CASSFLGGREHNEQFF; DNA: TGTGCCAGCAGTTTTCTGGGCGGGAGGGAGCACAATGAGCAGTTCTTC
size: .; D: TRBD1; V: TRBV11-3; J: TRBJ1-2; length: 14; CDR3: CASRYDRAPYGYTF; DNA: TGTGCCAGCAGATATGACAGGGCGCCCTATGGCTACACCTTC
size: .; D: .; V: TRBV12-5; J: TRBJ2-1; length: 14; CDR3: CASGLVPENNEQFF; DNA: TGTGCTAGTGGTTTGGTACCGGAGAACAATGAGCAGTTCTTC
size: .; D: TRBD1; V: TRBV4-3; J: TRBJ1-1; length: 17; CDR3: CASSQDKGGDMNTEAFF; DNA: TGCGCCAGCAGCCAAGATAAAGGGGGCGATATGAACACTGAAGCTTTCTTT
size: .; D: TRBD2; V: TRBV11-2; J: TRBJ2-1; length: 16; CDR3: CASSVAGLAEYNEQFF; DNA: TGTGCCAGCAGCGTCGCGGGACTAGCGGAATACAATGAGCAGTTCTTC
size: few; D: .; V: TRBV4-3; J: TRBJ1-3; length: 14; CDR3: CASSQGRDRNTIYF; DNA: TGCGCCAGCAGCCAAGGTCGGGACAGAAACACCATATATTTT
size: once; D: TRBD1; V: TRBV13; J: TRBJ2-7; length: 17; CDR3: CASSLGRGYVDIYEQYF; DNA: TGTGCCAGCAGCTTAGGCAGGGGGTACGTTGACATTTACGAGCAGTACTTC
size: .; D: TRBD1; V: TRBV29-1; J: TRBJ2-1; length: 18; CDR3: CSALARGNQGPSYNEQFF; DNA: TGCAGCGCTCTCGCCAGGGGGAATCAGGGCCCTTCCTACAATGAGCAGTTCTTC
size: few; D: .; V: TRBV7-2; J: TRBJ1-3; length: 16; CDR3: CASSCPQDPSGNTIYF; DNA: TGTGCCAGCAGCTGTCCACAGGACCCCTCTGGAAACACCATATATTTT
size: .; D: TRBD2; V: TRBV19; J: TRBJ2-7; length: 18; CDR3: CASSDTGLAAKKTYEQYF; DNA: TGTGCCAGCAGTGACACGGGACTAGCGGCCAAAAAAACCTACGAGCAGTACTTC
size: .; D: .; V: TRBV29-1; J: TRBJ2-1; length: 17; CDR3: CSVEERGRASSYNEQFF; DNA: TGCAGCGTTGAAGAAAGAGGCAGGGCCAGCTCCTACAATGAGCAGTTCTTC
size: once; D: TRBD1; V: TRBV9; J: TRBJ1-1; length: 14; CDR3: CASSPDRTNTEAFF; DNA: TGTGCCAGCAGCCCGGACAGGACGAACACTGAAGCTTTCTTT
size: .; D: TRBD1; V: TRBV5-5; J: TRBJ1-5; length: 15; CDR3: CASSPGGVGNQPQHF; DNA: TGTGCCAGCAGTCCAGGGGGAGTGGGCAATCAGCCCCAGCATTTT
size: .; D: TRBD1; V: TRBV9; J: TRBJ1-4; length: 14; CDR3: CASSAGGNHEKLFF; DNA: TGTGCCAGCAGCGCAGGGGGCAACCATGAAAAACTGTTTTTT
size: .; D: .; V: TRBV12-5; J: TRBJ1-2; length: 16; CDR3: CASGFSAGLLGYGYTF; DNA: TGTGCTAGTGGTTTCTCGGCCGGACTGCTAGGCTATGGCTACACCTTC
size: few; D: .; V: TRBV10-3; J: TRBJ2-7; length: 11; CDR3: CAISGPYEQYF; DNA: TGTGCCATCAGTGGGCCTTACGAGCAGTACTTC
size: .; D: .; V: TRBV11-2; J: TRBJ2-7; length: 14; CDR3: CASSLLDSVDEQYF; DNA: TGTGCCAGCAGCTTACTTGATAGCGTCGACGAGCAGTACTTC
size: .; D: TRBD2; V: TRBV6-1; J: TRBJ2-1; length: 14; CDR3: CASRPGLAYNEQFF; DNA: TGTGCCAGCAGACCGGGACTAGCCTACAATGAGCAGTTCTTC
size: .; D: TRBD1; V: TRBV25-1; J: TRBJ1-1; length: 15; CDR3: CASSERDRVSTEAFF; DNA: TGTGCCAGCAGTGAACGGGACAGGGTGAGCACTGAAGCTTTCTTT
size: few; D: .; V: TRBV7-8; J: TRBJ1-2; length: 14; CDR3: CASSLVGMGYGYTF; DNA: TGTGCCAGCAGCTTAGTCGGGATGGGTTATGGCTACACCTTC
size: .; D: .; V: TRBV18; J: TRBJ2-2; length: 14; CDR3: CASSPGLDTGELFF; DNA: TGTGCCAGCTCACCAGGACTCGACACCGGGGAGCTGTTTTTT
size: .; D: .; V: TRBV29-1; J: TRBJ2-3; length: 16; CDR3: CSVEDAGSGYLDTQYF; DNA: TGCAGCGTTGAAGATGCCGGGTCCGGTTATTTGGATACGCAGTATTTT
size: once; D: TRBD2; V: TRBV4-3; J: TRBJ2-5; length: 15; CDR3: CASSQDTGGGETQYF; DNA: TGCGCCAGCAGCCAAGATACGGGAGGGGGAGAGACCCAGTACTTC
size: .; D: TRBD1; V: TRBV30; J: TRBJ2-4; length: 12; CDR3: CAWGQGANIQYF; DNA: TGTGCCTGGGGACAGGGGGCCAACATTCAGTACTTC
size: .; D: TRBD2; V: TRBV10-3; J: TRBJ2-7; length: 17; CDR3: CAIYTGLAGVLSYEQYF; DNA: TGTGCCATCTATACAGGACTAGCGGGAGTTCTCTCCTACGAGCAGTACTTC
size: few; D: .; V: TRBV2; J: TRBJ2-7; length: 15; CDR3: CASSSRDRLSYEQYF; DNA: TGTGCCAGCAGTTCCCGTGACAGGCTCTCCTACGAGCAGTACTTC
size: .; D: .; V: TRBV5-6; J: TRBJ2-3; length: 13; CDR3: CASSRTSTDTQYF; DNA: TGTGCCAGCAGTCGGACTAGCACAGATACGCAGTATTTT
size: few; D: .; V: TRBV6-1; J: TRBJ2-5; length: 10; CDR3: CASKGETQYF; DNA: TGTGCCAGCAAGGGGGAGACCCAGTACTTC
size: .; D: TRBD2; V: TRBV7-2; J: TRBJ2-7; length: 17; CDR3: CASGGRGSGREGYEQYF; DNA: TGTGCCAGCGGGGGGAGGGGTAGCGGGAGGGAGGGCTACGAGCAGTACTTC
size: .; D: .; V: TRBV4-3; J: TRBJ2-1; length: 16; CDR3: CASSQDPKPRAGEQFF; DNA: TGCGCCAGCAGCCAAGATCCCAAGCCTAGAGCCGGTGAGCAGTTCTTC
size: .; D: TRBD2; V: TRBV6-5; J: TRBJ2-7; length: 15; CDR3: CASSYTSGTSYEQYF; DNA: TGTGCCAGCAGTTACACTAGCGGCACCTCCTACGAGCAGTACTTC
size: .; D: .; V: TRBV7-2; J: TRBJ2-7; length: 12; CDR3: CASSPSSYEQYF; DNA: TGTGCCAGCAGCCCCAGCTCCTACGAGCAGTACTTC
size: .; D: .; V: TRBV30; J: TRBJ2-1; length: 12; CDR3: CAWSTQDCEQFF; DNA: TGTGCCTGGAGTACTCAGGATTGTGAGCAGTTCTTC
size: .; D: .; V: TRBV10-3; J: TRBJ2-3; length: 15; CDR3: CASSWQGTSTDTQYF; DNA: TGTGCCTCTTCGTGGCAGGGAACTAGCACAGATACGCAGTATTTT
size: .; D: TRBD2; V: TRBV4-3; J: TRBJ2-1; length: 15; CDR3: CASSQGAGRADEQFF; DNA: TGCGCCAGCAGCCAAGGTGCCGGGAGGGCCGATGAGCAGTTCTTC
size: .; D: .; V: TRBV12-5; J: TRBJ2-5; length: 13; CDR3: CAAASGYQETQYF; DNA: TGTGCTGCTGCCAGCGGGTACCAAGAGACCCAGTACTTC
size: .; D: .; V: TRBV20-1; J: TRBJ1-2; length: 11; CDR3: CSARESRGYTF; DNA: TGCAGTGCTAGAGAGTCCCGTGGCTACACCTTC
size: .; D: .; V: TRBV2; J: TRBJ1-2; length: 13; CDR3: CASSEETPVPYTF; DNA: TGTGCCAGCAGTGAGGAGACCCCGGTCCCTTACACCTTC
size: .; D: TRBD2; V: TRBV7-2; J: TRBJ2-5; length: 16; CDR3: CASSLVFWGGQETQYF; DNA: TGTGCCAGCAGCTTAGTGTTCTGGGGGGGACAAGAGACCCAGTACTTC
size: .; D: TRBD1; V: TRBV30; J: TRBJ2-5; length: 14; CDR3: CAWSGTGGRETQYF; DNA: TGTGCCTGGAGCGGGACAGGGGGTAGAGAGACCCAGTACTTC
size: .; D: .; V: TRBV5-6; J: TRBJ2-5; length: 11; CDR3: CASSLRRTQYF; DNA: TGTGCCAGCAGCTTGCGGAGGACCCAGTACTTC
size: .; D: TRBD2; V: TRBV19; J: TRBJ2-5; length: 14; CDR3: CASSTGTRGETQYF; DNA: TGTGCCAGTAGTACTGGGACTAGGGGCGAGACCCAGTACTTC
size: once; D: TRBD1; V: TRBV15; J: TRBJ1-4; length: 18; CDR3: CATSRDPGQGPTNEKLFF; DNA: TGTGCCACCAGCAGAGATCCCGGACAGGGCCCAACTAATGAAAAACTGTTTTTT
size: .; D: TRBD1; V: TRBV25-1; J: TRBJ2-7; length: 17; CDR3: CASSEYTAGDRDYEQYF; DNA: TGTGCCAGCAGTGAATATACCGCCGGGGACAGGGACTACGAGCAGTACTTC